These 29 T cell receptor beta chains were all obtained from the same sample, sequenced in a study of blood T cell repertoires in COVID-19. Using immunoSEQ multiplex PCR, the repertoire was profiled, and TCRdb retains in-frame clones only, with some absent. In the table there are 18,000 or so clones, about four fifths of which are singletons. The source material was peripheral blood. The receptors come from an elderly man with acute or convalescent COVID-19.

The V and J genes are TRBV19 and TRBJ1-2; possibly TRBD1 for D (5 bases). The CDR3 is 14 residues long. Trimming took off 5 bases at V and 6 bases at J, with 16 bases between the two ends. CDR1 is LNHDA and CDR2 is SQIVND in the germline V gene (reference sequence). This CDR3 reads CASSVTQGTHGYTF. For the CDR3, the DNA is TGTGCCAGTAGTGTCACCCAGGGAACTCATGGCTACACCTTC.

In this sample, this clone is large. The chain employs TRBV30 and TRBJ1-6; no definite D call. Germline V gene sequence: CDR1 GTSNPN, CDR2 SVGIG (reference sequence). Trimming cost V 8 bases and J 7 bases, with 12 bases left between them. The CDR3 runs to 12 residues. CDR3 amino acids: CALGRENSPLHF. The DNA for the CDR3 is TGTGCCCTTGGCCGGGAGAATTCACCCCTCCACTTT.

This chain joins TRBV7-2 and TRBJ2-3, with 11 bases identical to TRBD2. The germline gives CDR1 SGHTA, CDR2 FQGNSA. This CDR3 is 18 amino acids long. V lost 1 base and J lost 4; bases outside the gene matches: 10. As DNA, the CDR3 is TGTGCCAGCAGCTTAGTGGGTTTTAGCGGGGGGGAATCAGATACGCAGTATTTT. Translation: CASSLVGFSGGESDTQYF.

V and J are TRBV6-5 and TRBJ2-3, with D possibly matching TRBD1 (6 bases). CDR1 and CDR2 from the germline V gene are MNHEY and SVGAGI. Trimming took off 0 bases at V and 2 bases at J, with 9 bases between the two ends. This CDR3 comprises 15 residues. CDR3 sequence (DNA): TGTGCCAGCAGTTACTCTAGGGACACCACAGATACGCAGTATTTT. Protein sequence: CASSYSRDTTDTQYF.

The CDR3 DNA sequence: TGTGCCAGTAGTATTCCGGGTTCGGGGGCCAACGTCCTGACTTTC. Encoded protein: CASSIPGSGANVLTF. The chain employs TRBV19 and TRBJ2-6; unclear D gene. The V end was cut by 3 bases, the J end by 4 bases, with 10 bases between. Germline V gives CDR1 LNHDA, CDR2 SQIVND (reference sequence). The CDR3 contains 15 residues.

The CDR3 nucleotides are TGTGCCACCAGTGATTCAGGGACTAGCGGGGGAAGGACAGATACGCAGTATTTT. This codes for CATSDSGTSGGRTDTQYF. The chain is built from TRBV24-1 and TRBJ2-3; 14 bases align to TRBD2. The CDR3 length is 18 residues. The V gene end was trimmed by 2 bases and the J gene end by 3 bases; junction bases not matched to a gene: 6. Germline lookup yields CDR1 KGHDR and CDR2 SFDVKD.

This clone occurred once. Written as DNA, the CDR3 is TGTGCCAGCAGTTACGGAGACAGGGTAGGCGCTGAAGCTTTCTTT. The encoded protein is CASSYGDRVGAEAFF. The genes are TRBV6-5 and TRBJ1-1, with 7 bases aligning to TRBD1. The trim removed 2 bases at V and 6 bases at J, leaving 9 bases unmatched. This CDR3 has 15 amino acids. Germline CDR1 and CDR2: MNHEY and SVGAGI.

V gene TRBV7-2 combines with J gene TRBJ2-5; TRBD2 agrees at 8 bases. The CDR3 sequence is 14 residues long. Trimming at V came to 5 bases and at J to 4 bases, leaving 6 bases not matched to a gene. The germline V gene has CDR1 SGHTA and CDR2 FQGNSA. CDR3: CASSQNSGAETQYF. The CDR3 DNA reads as TGTGCCAGCAGCCAAAATAGCGGGGCAGAGACCCAGTACTTC.

The gene calls are TRBV3-1 (or the pseudogene TRBV3-2) and TRBJ2-7; TRBD2 agrees at 7 bases. The CDR3 is 17 amino acids. Germline loops: CDR1 LGHDT, CDR2 YNNKEL (reference sequence). V shed 1 base, J shed 1 base, and the junction held 10 bases outside the gene matches. CDR3 sequence reads: CASSQVGGAGPSYEQYF. In nucleotides, the CDR3 is TGTGCCAGCAGCCAAGTGGGGGGAGCGGGGCCTTCCTACGAGCAGTACTTC.

This sequence joins TRBV4-3 and TRBJ1-1; 8 bases fit TRBD1. The CDR3 runs to 15 residues. Trimming cost V 0 bases and J 3 bases; bases outside gene matches: 3. CDR1 and CDR2 from the germline V gene are LGHNA and YSLEER. The CDR3 spells CASSQDRGPDTEAFF. CDR3 coding DNA: TGCGCCAGCAGCCAAGACAGGGGGCCGGACACTGAAGCTTTCTTT.

The chain carries TRBV2 and TRBJ1-6; D remains ambiguous. CDR1 SNHLY and CDR2 FYNNEI come from the germline V gene. This CDR3 spans 14 amino acids. V was trimmed by 1 base and J by 5 bases, leaving 6 bases between them. The CDR3 bases are TGTGCCAGCAGTGAAGGACTGAATAATTCACCCCTCCACTTT. It codes for CASSEGLNNSPLHF. Full variable domain (remainder filled in from reference TRBV2 and TRBJ1-6): EPEVTQTPSHQVTQMGQEVILRCVPISNHLYFYWYRQILGQKVEFLVSFYNNEISEKSEIFDDQFSVERPDGSNFTLKIRSTKLEDSAMYFCASSEGLNNSPLHFGNGTRLTVT.

This clone occurred a few times. This chain uses TRBV5-8 with TRBJ1-5; 7 nucleotides align to TRBD1. Per the germline V gene, CDR1 is SGHTS and CDR2 is YDEGEE. This CDR3 comprises 15 residues. The J segment lost 3 bases and the V segment lost 4 bases, leaving 7 bases of the junction unmatched. As DNA, the CDR3 is TGTGCCAGCAGCGTGGGGACAGTAGACAATCAGCCCCAGCATTTT. Its protein is CASSVGTVDNQPQHF.

The chain combines TRBV9 with TRBJ2-1; no clear D gene. V lost 0 bases, J lost 0 bases, and 7 bases lay in between. The CDR3 covers 15 residues. Germline V gives CDR1 SGDLS, CDR2 YYNGEE. The CDR3 DNA sequence: TGTGCCAGCAGCGTAGGAGCTAGCTCCTACAATGAGCAGTTCTTC. It encodes CASSVGASSYNEQFF.

The rearrangement links TRBV15 to TRBJ2-1, with 10 bases that match TRBD2. The V gene's germline CDR1 is LNHNV and CDR2 YYDKDF (reference sequence). V dropped 0 bases and J dropped 5; count of bases not matched to a gene: 4. The CDR3 contains 16 residues. The CDR3 sequence: CATSREWGTSDNEQFF. As DNA, the CDR3 is TGTGCCACCAGCAGAGAGTGGGGGACTAGCGACAATGAGCAGTTCTTC.

This rearrangement joins TRBV5-1 to TRBJ2-3; TRBD2 matches 8 bases. This CDR3 region has 15 residues. Germline V gives CDR1 SGHRS, CDR2 YFSETQ. Trimming cost V 4 bases and J 4 bases; bases outside gene matches: 8. For the CDR3, the DNA is TGCGCCAGCAGCGCCAGCGGGGGAGCCGCAGATACGCAGTATTTT. Translating gives CASSASGGAADTQYF.

The chain couples TRBV19 to TRBJ1-5; TRBD1 is a possible D gene (5 bases). The V and J ends lost 10 bases and 0 bases respectively, with 13 bases between them. The germline V gene encodes CDR1 LNHDA and CDR2 SQIVND (reference sequence). This CDR3 has 14 residues. CDR3 residues: CATNLGGSNQPQHF. In nucleotides, the CDR3 is TGTGCCACCAATCTGGGGGGTAGCAATCAGCCCCAGCATTTT.

This chain uses TRBV11-2 with TRBJ2-5; D possibly corresponds to TRBD2 (6 bases). Germline CDR1 is SGHAT and CDR2 is FQNNGV. The V end lost 2 bases, the J end lost 5 bases, and 15 bases lay between the germline ends. The CDR3 is 15 amino acids. The CDR3 DNA is TGTGCCAGCAGCTTAACGGGACTTAACACGGAGACCCAGTACTTC. Its protein is CASSLTGLNTETQYF.

This rearrangement joins TRBV6-6 to TRBJ2-2, with TRBD2 as a possible D gene (6 bases). With 2 bases removed from V and 5 bases from J, the gap between germline ends came to 9 bases. The CDR3 contains 14 residues. Germline V gene data show CDR1 as MNHNY and CDR2 as SVGAGI (reference sequence). The CDR3 spells CASSYLGGTGELFF. In nucleotides, the CDR3 is TGTGCCAGCAGTTACCTCGGGGGAACCGGGGAGCTGTTTTTT.

The chain combines TRBV3-1 (or the pseudogene TRBV3-2) with TRBJ2-1, with a possible D match to TRBD2 (5 bases). Trimming shortened V by 4 bases and J by 0 bases, and 10 bases separated the two germline ends. This CDR3 has 15 amino acids. Germline V gene sequence: CDR1 LGHDT, CDR2 YNNKEL (reference sequence). This CDR3 reads CASSLRESSYNEQFF. CDR3 coding DNA: TGTGCCAGCAGCCTACGGGAAAGCTCCTACAATGAGCAGTTCTTC.

V and J are TRBV25-1 and TRBJ1-2; the D gene is possibly TRBD1 (6 bases). Germline V lookup: CDR1 MGHDK, CDR2 SYGVNS. This CDR3 comprises 16 residues. Trimming removed 9 bases at V and 2 bases at J, with 22 bases between. CDR3 bases: TGTGCCAGTTCAAGGGGGACGGACGGTACAAACTATGGCTACACCTTC. As protein: CASSRGTDGTNYGYTF.

V and J are TRBV9 and TRBJ1-5, with TRBD1 matching over 10 bases. V lost 0 bases to trimming and J lost 2 bases; unmatched junction nucleotides: 2. The CDR3 totals 16 residues. The V gene's germline CDR1 is SGDLS and CDR2 YYNGEE. The CDR3 here is CASSVGDRGGNQPQHF. The DNA of the CDR3 is TGTGCCAGCAGCGTAGGGGACAGGGGTGGCAATCAGCCCCAGCATTTT.

The chain is built from TRBV7-2 and TRBJ1-6, with TRBD1 as a possible D gene (6 bases). Between the trimmed V and J ends, which lost 5 bases and 9 bases, there was a span of 20 bases. Germline-derived CDR1 and CDR2 are SGHTA and FQGNSA. This CDR3 has 16 amino acids. Written as DNA, the CDR3 is TGTGCCAGCAGCCCCCGGGGGGGGGCAGGTAGTTCACCCCTCCACTTT. It is translated as CASSPRGGAGSSPLHF. The entire variable domain, with the rest obtained from reference TRBV7-2 and TRBJ1-6, is as follows: GAGVSQSPSNKVTEKGKDVELRCDPISGHTALYWYRQSLGQGLEFLIYFQGNSAPDKSGLPSDRFSAERTGGSVSTLTIQRTQQEDSAVYLCASSPRGGAGSSPLHFGNGTRLTVT.

The chain joins TRBV25-1 to TRBJ2-1; no definite D call. The CDR3 is made up of 13 amino acids. Germline CDR1 and CDR2: MGHDK and SYGVNS. V was pared by 7 bases and J by 3 bases, with 10 bases between. The CDR3 sequence is CASKAGYYNEQFF. The CDR3 DNA sequence: TGTGCCAGCAAGGCAGGATACTACAATGAGCAGTTCTTC.

This clone was picked up a small number of times. This chain joins TRBV20-1 and TRBJ1-2; D is possibly TRBD1 (5 bases). The germline gives CDR1 DFQATT, CDR2 SNEGSKA (reference sequence). Trimming pared 7 bases from V and 1 base from J, leaving 7 bases between. CDR3 size: 11 residues. CDR3 DNA sequence: TGCAGTGGACAGTATAACTATGGCTACACCTTC. Its translation is CSGQYNYGYTF.

This rearrangement joins TRBV11-2 to TRBJ1-2, with a possible D match to TRBD1 (5 bases). V lost 8 bases, J lost 4 bases, and 14 bases lay in between. The CDR3 is 13 residues long. Looked up from germline, CDR1 is SGHAT and CDR2 is FQNNGV. CDR3 nucleotides: TGTGCCAGCTCCCCCTTCCAGGGCTATGGCTACACCTTC. It encodes CASSPFQGYGYTF.

The chain joins TRBV27 to TRBJ1-2; tentatively, D is TRBD1 (5 bases). This CDR3 is built from 13 residues. Germline V gene sequence: CDR1 MNHEY, CDR2 SMNVEV (reference sequence). The ends were cut back, 3 bases at V and 3 bases at J, with 8 bases in the middle. CDR3 in amino acids: CASSFQGDYGYTF. CDR3 nucleotide sequence: TGTGCCAGCAGTTTTCAGGGTGACTATGGCTACACCTTC.

This clone has just a few counts. The chain employs TRBV5-6 and TRBJ2-3; no reliable D call. The CDR3 has 12 residues. Between the trimmed V and J ends, which lost 0 bases and 4 bases, there was a span of 3 bases. Germline V gene lookup returns CDR1 SGHDT and CDR2 YYEEEE. The CDR3 protein is CASSLVADTQYF. CDR3 bases: TGTGCCAGCAGCTTGGTAGCAGATACGCAGTATTTT.

The chain has TRBV18 and TRBJ2-1, with TRBD1 identical over 8 bases. Germline trimming cut 2 bases from V and 4 bases from J; bases unmatched to any gene: 4. Germline V gene data show CDR1 as KGHSH and CDR2 as LQKENI. The CDR3 spans 15 residues. DNA for the CDR3: TGTGCCAGCTCACCAGGACAGGGTCTATACAATGAGCAGTTCTTC. Protein sequence: CASSPGQGLYNEQFF.

The V and J genes are TRBV11-2 and TRBJ1-2, with D possibly being TRBD1 (6 bases). V was clipped by 3 bases and J by 6 bases, with 23 bases between them. The germline V gene encodes CDR1 SGHAT and CDR2 FQNNGV. This CDR3 spans 17 amino acids. CDR3 nucleotides: TGTGCCAGCAGCTTCACCGGGCGGGTGTTGGGGGCGGATGGCTACACCTTC. As protein: CASSFTGRVLGADGYTF.